The clone carrying this TCR beta chain has more than one count but fewer than ten. The antigen is unknown. This entry is derived from a study of blood T cells in healthy people across ages. Study information: About one barcoded beta molecule per two T cells was the capture yield of template switching.

The V gene's germline CDR1 is SGHTA and CDR2 FQGNSA. The trim removed 3 bases at V and 3 bases at J, leaving 5 bases unmatched. There are 16 residues in the CDR3. Broader study findings: No conclusive comparison of naive versus antigen-experienced cells was possible with unsorted PBMCs.

A sample-barcoded 5' primer and a J-beta primer mix were used in a second PCR of about 7 to 12 cycles. The template-switch adaptor was a 5' adaptor with 12 random nucleotides. It tagged each cDNA molecule. MiXCR, run by TCRdb on the 5' RACE reads, gives a single entry per CDR3 protein. The top ten hold around 24% of the sample, which has over 600,000 distinct CDR3 sequences, roughly 50% seen once. The sequencing sample was made of blood. J is TRBJ2-1 and V is TRBV7-2, with TRBD2 matching over 10 bases. This clonotype was obtained from a man aged 40-55 years in good health. The CDR3 nucleotides read TGTGCCAGCAGCTTGGATTCTAGCGGGAGCTACAATGAGCAGTTCTTC. Amino acid sequence: CASSLDSSGSYNEQFF.